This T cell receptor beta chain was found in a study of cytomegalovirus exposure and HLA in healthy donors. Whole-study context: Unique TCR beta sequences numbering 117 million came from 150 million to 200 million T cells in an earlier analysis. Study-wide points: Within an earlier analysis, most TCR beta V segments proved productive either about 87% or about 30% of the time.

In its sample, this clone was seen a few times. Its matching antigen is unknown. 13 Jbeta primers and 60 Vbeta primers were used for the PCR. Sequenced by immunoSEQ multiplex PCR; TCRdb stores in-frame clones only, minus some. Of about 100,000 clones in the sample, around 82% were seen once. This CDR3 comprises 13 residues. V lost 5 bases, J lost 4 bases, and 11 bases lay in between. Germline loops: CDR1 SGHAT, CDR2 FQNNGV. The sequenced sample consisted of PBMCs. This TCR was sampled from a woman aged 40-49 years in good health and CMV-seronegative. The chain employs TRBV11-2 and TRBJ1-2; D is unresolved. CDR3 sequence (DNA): TGTGCCAGCAGCCCCCCGGTCCCCTATGGCTACACCTTC. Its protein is CASSPPVPYGYTF.